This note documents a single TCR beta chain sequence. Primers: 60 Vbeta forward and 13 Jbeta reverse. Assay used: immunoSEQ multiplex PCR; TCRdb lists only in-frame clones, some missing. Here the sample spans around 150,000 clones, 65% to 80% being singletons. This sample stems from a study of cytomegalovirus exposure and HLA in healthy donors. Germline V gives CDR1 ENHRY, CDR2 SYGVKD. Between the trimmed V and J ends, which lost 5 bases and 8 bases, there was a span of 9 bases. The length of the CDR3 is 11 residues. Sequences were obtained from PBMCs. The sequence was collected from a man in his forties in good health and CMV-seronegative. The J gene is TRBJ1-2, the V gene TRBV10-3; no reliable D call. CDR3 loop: CAISRTEGYTF. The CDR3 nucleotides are TGTGCCATCAGTCGTACAGAAGGCTACACCTTC.